This record covers a single TCR beta chain. Clinical histories supplied by participants themselves formed the basis of cohort assignment. Symptom resolution, clearance, or two negative PCRs marked the recovered donors of Cohort 3. This entry is derived from a study of blood T cell repertoires in COVID-19. Study information: COVID-19 samples collected from the United States, Italy and Spain covered acute and convalescent phases.

In the study's own analysis: It was from reference gene primer amplification that nucleated cell counts were estimated. Repertoires were generated with immunoSEQ multiplex PCR, while TCRdb's copy carries only in-frame clones and drops some. The V and J calls and clone size come from that table; D and trimming were worked out from the DNA. Among almost 250,000 clones listed, around 87% were seen once. The sample taken for sequencing was PBMCs or T cells enriched from blood (not recorded which). The TCR sequence derives from a woman between 50 and 59 years old who had recovered from COVID-19.

Here the CDR3 reads CASSMDRGQLYYGYTF. CDR3 coding DNA: TGTGCCAGCAGCATGGACAGGGGACAGTTATACTATGGCTACACCTTC. V and J are TRBV11-2 and TRBJ1-2; 9 bases map to TRBD1. Germline trimming cut 5 bases from V and 3 bases from J; bases unmatched to any gene: 10. Germline loops: CDR1 SGHAT, CDR2 FQNNGV. There are 16 residues in the CDR3.